This T cell receptor beta chain derives from a study of T cells in Graves' hyperthyroidism and ophthalmopathy. In this sample, this clonotype turned up many times. Disease duration under 2 months; hyperthyroidism patients were aged 18 to 65. The authors obtained PBMCs from roughly 10 ml of fresh peripheral blood. The CDR3 loop spans 13 amino acids. Trimming left V 1 base short and J 6 bases short, with 9 bases between. Looked up from germline, CDR1 is MNHNS and CDR2 is SASEGT. The source material, RNA transcripts, was used to amplify TCR beta CDR3 regions. The study used the HTBI primer set for a first-round RT-PCR of the TCR CDR3. MiXCR, run by TCRdb on the multiplex PCR reads, gives a single entry per CDR3 protein. The sample has around 500,000 distinct CDR3 sequences, over 13% seen once; the top ten hold roughly 17%.

The sample consisted of blood. The chain has TRBV6-1 and TRBJ1-1; no clear D gene. This TCR derives from a woman aged 18 to 35 with Graves' hyperthyroidism. Here the CDR3 DNA reads TGTGCCAGCAGTGAAGGGCCTTGGGCTGAAGCTTTCTTT. Protein: CASSEGPWAEAFF.